Listed here are 13 T cell receptor beta chains from one sample, sequenced in a study of blood T cells in healthy people across ages. Next came a second PCR, run for about 6 to 11 cycles, which used a sample-barcoded 5' primer along with a J-beta primer mix. TCRdb fed the 5' RACE reads into MiXCR, producing one record per CDR3 protein. The data contain approximately 730,000 distinct CDR3 sequences, about 53% of them singletons. Material: blood. The receptors here all came from an elderly man in good health.

CDR3 coding DNA: TGCGCCAGCGGACAGGCGCAAACCCAGTACTTC. Its protein is CASGQAQTQYF. This chain uses TRBV10-2 with TRBJ2-5; 7 bases are shared with TRBD1. Unmatched junction bases numbered 5, after V lost 8 bases and J lost 8 bases. Germline lookup yields CDR1 WSHSY and CDR2 SAAADI. The CDR3 is 11 amino acids.

In DNA, the CDR3 is TGTGCCAGCAGTCGCGGGGGGGCCGATAATGAAAAACTGTTTTTT. Translating gives CASSRGGADNEKLFF. V is TRBV28 and J is TRBJ1-4, with D perhaps TRBD1 (6 bases). CDR1 is MDHEN, CDR2 SYDVKM, per germline. V was pared by 5 bases and J by 4 bases, with 14 bases between. The CDR3 spans 15 residues.

This clonotype occurred a few times. DNA for the CDR3: TGCAGCGTGTCGGCAGGGTCGGCTCAGCCCCAGCATTTT. As protein: CSVSAGSAQPQHF. The J gene is TRBJ1-5, the V gene TRBV29-1; a possible D gene is TRBD1 (5 bases). Trimming removed 6 bases from V and 6 bases from J, with 15 bases in between. The V gene's germline CDR1 is SQVTM and CDR2 ANQGSEA. The CDR3 spans 13 residues.

The chain links TRBV2 to TRBJ2-5; D might be TRBD2 (5 bases). With 3 bases removed from V and 11 bases from J, the gap between germline ends came to 19 bases. Germline CDR1 and CDR2: SNHLY and FYNNEI. CDR3 length: 14 amino acids. The CDR3 loop reads CASSDGQVRDEQYF. The CDR3 nucleotides are TGTGCCAGCAGTGATGGGCAGGTTCGGGATGAGCAGTACTTC.

This clonotype was observed a single time. The rearrangement joins TRBV30 to TRBJ2-3; 9 bases line up with TRBD1. Germline assignment: CDR1 GTSNPN and CDR2 SVGIG (reference sequence). The J segment lost 14 bases and the V segment lost 8 bases, leaving 11 bases of the junction unmatched. The CDR3 totals 11 residues. In nucleotides, the CDR3 is TGTGCCCTCACAGGGGGCAGATACGCGTATTTT. It specifies CALTGGRYAYF.

This chain links TRBV12-3 or TRBV12-4 with TRBJ2-1, with 11 bases that match TRBD2. CDR3 length: 17 amino acids. The V and J ends lost 2 bases and 9 bases, in that order; junction bases with no gene match: 12. The CDR3 DNA reads as TGTGCCAGCAGTTTACTAGCGGGAGGAGCTAGGTTTGGTGAGCAGTTCTTC. Its translation: CASSLLAGGARFGEQFF.

V is TRBV21-1 and J is TRBJ1-2; TRBD1, the D gene given by the table, was not confirmed from the DNA. TRBV21-1 counts as a pseudogene. The CDR3 sequence is 14 residues long. CDR3 bases: TGTGCCAGCAGCACCGTTGACAGGAGCTATGGCTACACCTTC. Protein product: CASSTVDRSYGYTF.

The chain couples TRBV7-3 to TRBJ1-1; D remains unclear. Germline assignment: CDR1 SGHTA and CDR2 FQGTGA. This CDR3 region has 15 residues. V lost 0 bases and J lost 0, with 8 bases in between. CDR3 in amino acids: CASSLTPVLNTEAFF. CDR3 sequence (DNA): TGTGCCAGCAGCTTAACCCCGGTTTTGAACACTGAAGCTTTCTTT.

This clonotype was found a few times. The genes are TRBV5-1 and TRBJ1-6, with 10 bases aligning to TRBD1. J was trimmed by 10 bases and V by 4 bases; bases with no gene match: 8. The CDR3 contains 15 residues. Germline-derived CDR1 and CDR2 are SGHRS and YFSETQ. CDR3 amino acids: CASSPDRGRGSPLHF. DNA of the CDR3: TGCGCCAGCAGCCCCGACAGGGGGCGGGGATCACCCCTCCACTTT.

A few counts support this clonotype. This chain uses TRBV27 with TRBJ2-3; possible D gene TRBD2, 6 bases. CDR3 length equals 13 residues. Trimming removed 3 bases from V and 6 bases from J, with 10 bases in between. Germline CDR1 reads MNHEY; CDR2 reads SMNVEV (reference sequence). The CDR3 bases are TGTGCCAGCAGTTTTTTCGGAGGGGATACGCAGTATTTT. As protein: CASSFFGGDTQYF.

The chain recombines TRBV28 with TRBJ2-5, with 11 bases identical to TRBD2. This CDR3 has 14 amino acids. V shed 7 bases, J shed 11 bases, and the junction held 12 bases outside the gene matches. In germline, CDR1 is MDHEN, CDR2 SYDVKM. The CDR3 loop is CASIFGTSGRGQYF. CDR3 DNA sequence: TGTGCCAGCATTTTTGGGACTAGCGGACGAGGACAGTACTTC. Drawing the rest from reference TRBV28 and TRBJ2-5, the complete variable domain is DVKVTQSSRYLVKRTGEKVFLECVQDMDHENMFWYRQDPGLGLRLIYFSYDVKMKEKGDIPEGYSVSREKKERFSLILESASTNQTSMYLCASIFGTSGRGQYFGPGTRLLVL.

V usage is TRBV6-5 and J usage is TRBJ1-2; D possibly corresponds to TRBD1 (5 bases). Germline-derived CDR1 and CDR2 are MNHEY and SVGAGI. Trimming shortened V by 8 bases and J by 6 bases, and 22 bases separated the two germline ends. This CDR3 comprises 15 residues. CDR3 bases: TGTGCCAGCTCCACACCGGGGGGGGTCCCGGATGGCTACACCTTC. Its translation is CASSTPGGVPDGYTF.

This chain joins TRBV12-3 or TRBV12-4 and TRBJ2-4, with D tentatively TRBD1 (6 bases). V dropped 3 bases and J dropped 13 bases, with 16 bases sitting between them. The CDR3 covers 13 residues. The CDR3: CASSLRGYNEQYF. The CDR3, as DNA: TGTGCCAGCAGTTTGAGGGGGTACAATGAGCAGTACTTC.